These 32 T cell receptor beta chains were sequenced from one sample in a study of blood T cell repertoires in COVID-19. Generated by immunoSEQ multiplex PCR, the TCRdb table keeps only in-frame clones and is missing some. Here the sample spans about 180,000 clones, roughly 82% being singletons. Input material: PBMCs or T cells enriched from blood (not recorded which). Receptors originate from a woman aged 25 to 45 who had recovered from COVID-19.

In nucleotides, the CDR3 is TGTGCCAGGGTGAGTGGTGCCTACGAGCAGTACTTC. This gives the protein CARVSGAYEQYF. The rearrangement links TRBV21-1 to TRBJ2-7; the table assigns TRBD2, which was not confirmed against the DNA. TRBV21-1 has pseudogene status. CDR3 size: 12 residues.

The chain combines TRBV13 with TRBJ1-1; tentatively, D is TRBD1 (5 bases). V gave up 1 base and J gave up 7 bases, with 13 bases separating them. CDR3 length: 14 residues. CDR1 PRHDT and CDR2 FYEKMQ come from the germline V gene (reference sequence). The chain's CDR3 is CASSLVAGRGEAFF. In DNA form, the CDR3 reads TGTGCCAGCAGCTTAGTTGCGGGGCGAGGTGAAGCTTTCTTT.

The chain has TRBV5-6 and TRBJ2-5, with 8 bases that match TRBD1. Germline trimming cut 5 bases from V and 5 bases from J; bases unmatched to any gene: 5. The germline V gene has CDR1 SGHDT and CDR2 YYEEEE. The CDR3 spans 13 residues. Here the CDR3 reads CASRKTGVETQYF. CDR3 in DNA: TGTGCCAGCAGGAAGACAGGGGTGGAGACCCAGTACTTC.

This chain links TRBV5-6 with TRBJ2-2, with 8 bases fitting TRBD1. V dropped 2 bases and J dropped 5; count of bases not matched to a gene: 8. This CDR3 comprises 16 residues. Germline V gene sequence: CDR1 SGHDT, CDR2 YYEEEE. CDR3 coding DNA: TGTGCCAGCAGCTTTCCACGGACAGGGAGGACCGGGGAGCTGTTTTTT. This translates into CASSFPRTGRTGELFF.

The genes are TRBV18 and TRBJ2-7; 11 bases line up with TRBD1. This CDR3 region has 16 residues. V lost 3 bases to trimming and J lost 3 bases; unmatched junction nucleotides: 7. Germline V gene data show CDR1 as KGHSH and CDR2 as LQKENI. CDR3 loop: CASSPFPGQGGYEQYF. In DNA form, the CDR3 reads TGTGCCAGCTCACCCTTTCCGGGACAGGGGGGCTACGAGCAGTACTTC.

The chain uses TRBV7-9 and TRBJ2-7; TRBD2 matches 7 bases. The V and J ends lost 5 bases and 2 bases, in that order; junction bases with no gene match: 6. Germline V gene sequence: CDR1 SEHNR, CDR2 FQNEAQ (reference sequence). CDR3 length: 14 amino acids. CDR3 coding DNA: TGTGCCAGCAGCCCCCGGGACTACACCTACGAGCAGTACTTC. Its translation: CASSPRDYTYEQYF. Full variable domain (missing parts from reference TRBV7-9 and TRBJ2-7): DTGVSQNPRHKITKRGQNVTFRCDPISEHNRLYWYRQTLGQGPEFLTYFQNEAQLEKSRLLSDRFSAERPKGSFSTLEIQRTEQGDSAMYLCASSPRDYTYEQYFGPGTRLTVT.

The chain is built from TRBV4-2 and TRBJ2-1, with 10 positions matching TRBD2. The CDR3 covers 13 residues. The germline CDR1 and CDR2 sequences are LGHNA and YNFKEQ. V shed 6 bases and J 9 bases; nucleotides not matched to a gene: 5. The CDR3 reads CASRLAGESEQFF. CDR3 DNA: TGTGCCAGCAGGCTAGCGGGAGAGAGTGAGCAGTTCTTC.

The J gene is TRBJ2-7, the V gene TRBV28; TRBD2 matches at 10 bases. This CDR3 contains 15 residues. V lost 2 bases to trimming and J lost 1 base; unmatched junction nucleotides: 2. In germline, CDR1 is MDHEN, CDR2 SYDVKM. CDR3 sequence reads: CASSLGTSVSYEQYF. CDR3 coding DNA: TGTGCCAGCAGTTTAGGGACTAGCGTGTCCTACGAGCAGTACTTC.

The chain has TRBV19 and TRBJ1-3; TRBD1 matches 10 bases. V gave up 3 bases and J gave up 0 bases; unmatched junction bases: 2. The CDR3 totals 16 residues. CDR1 and CDR2 from the germline V gene are LNHDA and SQIVND (reference sequence). CDR3 DNA: TGTGCCAGTAGTATGGGACAGGGGAACTCTGGAAACACCATATATTTT. It is translated as CASSMGQGNSGNTIYF.

As DNA, the CDR3 is TGTGCCAGCAGTTTCCATCGTGGCCTCTACGAGCAGTACTTC. Translation: CASSFHRGLYEQYF. This chain connects TRBV28 to TRBJ2-7, with no clear D. Per the germline V gene, CDR1 is MDHEN and CDR2 is SYDVKM. V was pared by 3 bases and J by 3 bases, with 12 bases between. The CDR3 has 14 residues.

V and J are TRBV5-4 and TRBJ2-7, with 10 bases fitting TRBD1. Unmatched junction bases numbered 8, after V lost 3 bases and J lost 5 bases. Germline values: CDR1 SGHNT, CDR2 YYREEE (reference sequence). There are 15 residues in the CDR3. This chain's CDR3 is CASSSGQGSPDEQYF. The CDR3 DNA reads TGTGCCAGCAGCTCGGGACAGGGGTCCCCTGACGAGCAGTACTTC.

The chain carries TRBV7-9 and TRBJ2-1; D perhaps matches TRBD1 (6 bases). V gave up 5 bases and J gave up 6 bases, with 8 bases separating them. CDR1 and CDR2 from the germline V gene are SEHNR and FQNEAQ (reference sequence). The CDR3 covers 12 residues. Here the CDR3 reads CASSPGVNEQFF. The CDR3 region has the DNA TGTGCCAGCAGCCCAGGGGTCAATGAGCAGTTCTTC.

The J gene is TRBJ2-2, the V gene TRBV11-2; perhaps TRBD1 as D (6 bases). The V gene's germline CDR1 is SGHAT and CDR2 FQNNGV. CDR3 length: 15 residues. V lost 3 bases and J lost 5, with 13 bases in between. CDR3 protein: CASSFIRGRTGELFF. As DNA, the CDR3 is TGTGCCAGCAGCTTCATCAGGGGAAGAACCGGGGAGCTGTTTTTT. Full variable domain (outside the CDR3, taken from reference TRBV11-2 and TRBJ2-2): EAGVAQSPRYKIIEKRQSVAFWCNPISGHATLYWYQQILGQGPKLLIQFQNNGVVDDSQLPKDRFSAERLKGVDSTLKIQPAKLEDSAVYLCASSFIRGRTGELFFGEGSRLTVL.

This clone has a handful of counts. The gene calls are TRBV5-6 and TRBJ1-1; the match to TRBD1 covers 8 bases. CDR1 is SGHDT and CDR2 is YYEEEE in the germline V gene. The CDR3 runs 15 residues. The J segment lost 5 bases and the V segment lost 2 bases, leaving 8 bases of the junction unmatched. CDR3 loop: CASSFYDRGRTEAFF. DNA of the CDR3: TGTGCCAGCAGCTTTTACGACAGGGGTCGTACTGAAGCTTTCTTT.

This clone occurred once. This CDR3 is CATLIAGENPKTYNEQFF. DNA of the CDR3: TGTGCCACCCTTATAGCGGGAGAAAACCCCAAGACCTACAATGAGCAGTTCTTC. The rearrangement links TRBV28 to TRBJ2-1; TRBD2 matches at 9 bases. This CDR3 is 18 amino acids long. Unmatched junction bases numbered 18, after V lost 10 bases and J lost 2 bases. The germline CDR1 and CDR2 sequences are MDHEN and SYDVKM.

The V call is TRBV11-2, the J call TRBJ2-5; 12 positions agree with TRBD1. Germline V CDR1 and CDR2: SGHAT, FQNNGV. J lost 10 bases, V lost 5 bases, and 5 bases had no gene match. The CDR3 is 13 residues long. CDR3 nucleotides: TGTGCCAGCAGCCTGGGACAGGGGGCGGACCAGTACTTC. This gives the protein CASSLGQGADQYF. Supplemented by reference TRBV11-2 and TRBJ2-5, the full variable domain reads EAGVAQSPRYKIIEKRQSVAFWCNPISGHATLYWYQQILGQGPKLLIQFQNNGVVDDSQLPKDRFSAERLKGVDSTLKIQPAKLEDSAVYLCASSLGQGADQYFGPGTRLLVL.

In nucleotides, the CDR3 is TGTGCCAGCCGAGATGCCTATGGCTACACCTTC. Protein sequence: CASRDAYGYTF. The V call is TRBV19, the J call TRBJ1-2, with D unresolved. This CDR3 region has 11 residues. The germline V gene encodes CDR1 LNHDA and CDR2 SQIVND (reference sequence). Between the trimmed V and J ends, which lost 9 bases and 4 bases, there was a span of 9 bases.

The chain recombines TRBV6-4 with TRBJ2-3; weak D call: TRBD1 (6 bases). Germline V lookup: CDR1 MRHNA, CDR2 SNTAGT. The germline V and J ends were trimmed by 5 bases and 3 bases, with 12 bases remaining between them. The CDR3 runs 14 residues. CDR3 DNA: TGTGCCAGCAGTTTACAGGGAGTTACAGATACGCAGTATTTT. Translation: CASSLQGVTDTQYF.

The rearrangement joins TRBV6-5 to TRBJ1-2; maybe TRBD1 (6 bases). The germline V and J ends were trimmed by 7 bases and 5 bases, with 14 bases remaining between them. The CDR3 runs to 13 residues. Germline assignment: CDR1 MNHEY and CDR2 SVGAGI. CDR3 residues: CASKASTGYGYTF. CDR3 DNA: TGTGCCAGCAAAGCGAGCACAGGGTATGGCTACACCTTC.

This chain links TRBV10-3 with TRBJ1-1; perhaps TRBD1 as D (6 bases). This CDR3 comprises 13 residues. The V gene's germline CDR1 is ENHRY and CDR2 SYGVKD. The V and J ends lost 5 bases and 5 bases respectively, with 12 bases between them. CDR3 amino acids: CAISRGGRTEAFF. The DNA of the CDR3 is TGTGCCATCAGTAGGGGGGGTAGGACTGAAGCTTTCTTT.

The CDR3 DNA reads TGTGCCAGCAGTTCACAGGGTCAATATCTCAACACTGAAGCTTTCTTT. Encoded protein: CASSSQGQYLNTEAFF. This rearrangement joins TRBV28 to TRBJ1-1, with D possibly TRBD1 on 6 matching bases. V was clipped by 4 bases and J by 2 bases, with 17 bases between them. The CDR3 contains 16 residues. Germline loops: CDR1 MDHEN, CDR2 SYDVKM.

This clone was observed a few times. This chain uses TRBV2 with TRBJ1-1; D remains unclear. The CDR3 has 13 residues. V lost 6 bases to trimming and J lost 0 bases, with 8 bases between them. Looked up from germline, CDR1 is SNHLY and CDR2 is FYNNEI. In DNA, the CDR3 is TGTGCCAGCAGCCAGACAATGAACACTGAAGCTTTCTTT. It is translated as CASSQTMNTEAFF.

The chain combines TRBV2 with TRBJ2-7; 8 nucleotides match TRBD2. CDR3 length equals 14 residues. Trimming cost V 6 bases and J 5 bases; bases outside gene matches: 9. Germline CDR1 SNHLY, CDR2 FYNNEI. CDR3 residues: CASRPGSGSHEQYF. CDR3 nucleotide sequence: TGTGCCAGCAGGCCTGGGAGCGGGAGCCACGAGCAGTACTTC.

The chain couples TRBV27 to TRBJ2-5; 8 bases fit TRBD1. CDR1 and CDR2 from the germline V gene are MNHEY and SMNVEV (reference sequence). The ends lost 3 bases at V and 5 bases at J; junction bases unmatched: 8. The CDR3 has 15 amino acids. CDR3 bases: TGTGCCAGCAGTTTTCAAGGGACAGGCGACGAGACCCAGTACTTC. This encodes CASSFQGTGDETQYF.

This chain connects TRBV3-1 (or the pseudogene TRBV3-2) to TRBJ2-3, with TRBD2 identical over 9 bases. Germline CDR1 is LGHDT and CDR2 is YNNKEL (reference sequence). The length of the CDR3 is 16 residues. Trimming at V came to 4 bases and at J to 2 bases, leaving 7 bases not matched to a gene. The CDR3, as DNA: TGTGCCAGCAGCCTCGGGACTAGCCGATCCACAGATACGCAGTATTTT. Amino acid sequence: CASSLGTSRSTDTQYF.

This chain uses TRBV6-5 with TRBJ1-2; the match to TRBD1 covers 7 bases. Unmatched junction bases numbered 2, after V lost 1 base and J lost 0 bases. CDR1 is MNHEY and CDR2 is SVGAGI in the germline V gene. CDR3 length: 15 amino acids. The CDR3, as DNA: TGTGCCAGCAGTTACTTCGGGACAGCTAACTATGGCTACACCTTC. This codes for CASSYFGTANYGYTF.

In this sample, this clone turned up once. J is TRBJ2-3 and V is TRBV3-1 (or the pseudogene TRBV3-2); D is perhaps TRBD1 (5 bases). V lost 2 bases, J lost 12 bases, and 24 bases lay in between. Per germline, CDR1 LGHDT and CDR2 YNNKEL (reference sequence). The CDR3 is made up of 16 amino acids. The CDR3 DNA is TGTGCCAGCAGCCAAAATAGGGGTGGGGTTAGACGGGTTCAGTATTTT. Translating gives CASSQNRGGVRRVQYF.

The chain is built from TRBV19 and TRBJ1-1; 8 positions agree with TRBD1. With 6 bases clipped from V and 1 base from J, the junction kept 10 bases outside the gene matches. The CDR3 loop spans 16 amino acids. Germline V gene sequence: CDR1 LNHDA, CDR2 SQIVND (reference sequence). The CDR3 DNA reads as TGTGCCAGTAGCAATAATCTGGGACAGGCGAACACTGAAGCTTTCTTT. The encoded protein is CASSNNLGQANTEAFF. Combining the CDR3 with reference TRBV19 and TRBJ1-1 gives the whole variable domain DGGITQSPKYLFRKEGQNVTLSCEQNLNHDAMYWYRQDPGQGLRLIYYSQIVNDFQKGDIAEGYSVSREKKESFPLTVTSAQKNPTAFYLCASSNNLGQANTEAFFGQGTRLTVV.

The chain is built from TRBV5-6 and TRBJ2-7; TRBD2 agrees at 11 bases. Losses at the gene ends were 0 bases for V and 3 bases for J; bases not matched to a gene: 11. The CDR3 has 18 residues. The germline gives CDR1 SGHDT, CDR2 YYEEEE. DNA for the CDR3: TGTGCCAGCAGCTTGGATGTTCTAGCGGGAGGCGGTGGCTACGAGCAGTACTTC. Translated, it gives CASSLDVLAGGGGYEQYF.

The J gene is TRBJ2-7, the V gene TRBV5-4; 9 bases fit TRBD2. Losses at the gene ends were 4 bases for V and 2 bases for J; bases not matched to a gene: 7. Germline loops: CDR1 SGHNT, CDR2 YYREEE (reference sequence). The CDR3 has 15 residues. CDR3: CASSPGGTSPYEQYF. The CDR3 DNA follows: TGTGCCAGCAGCCCCGGGGGGACTAGCCCCTACGAGCAGTACTTC. The whole variable domain, remainder taken from reference TRBV5-4 and TRBJ2-7, is ETGVTQSPTHLIKTRGQQVTLRCSSQSGHNTVSWYQQALGQGPQFIFQYYREEENGRGNFPPRFSGLQFPNYSSELNVNALELDDSALYLCASSPGGTSPYEQYFGPGTRLTVT.

Here the CDR3 DNA reads TGCGCCAGCAGCCAAGACTTTTTCTCGCGACTAGCAATTCCTGAGCAGTTCTTC. It translates to CASSQDFFSRLAIPEQFF. The V and J genes are TRBV4-1 and TRBJ2-1; TRBD2 matches at 7 bases. V lost 0 bases to trimming and J lost 9 bases; unmatched junction nucleotides: 17. The CDR3 has 18 amino acids. Per germline, CDR1 MGHRA and CDR2 YSYEKL.

The chain couples TRBV4-2 to TRBJ1-2; 7 bases are shared with TRBD1. Germline values: CDR1 LGHNA, CDR2 YNFKEQ. The V and J ends lost 5 bases and 5 bases, in that order; junction bases with no gene match: 11. The CDR3 covers 15 residues. CDR3 nucleotides: TGTGCCAGCAGCGCAGACGGACAGGATACTTATGGCTACACCTTC. Translating gives CASSADGQDTYGYTF.